This T cell receptor beta chain was documented in a study of T cells in Graves' hyperthyroidism and ophthalmopathy. The study excluded patients with uncontrolled infection, other autoimmune disease, pregnancy or lactation. Out of less than 12 ml of fresh peripheral blood came the PBMCs. Worth noting for this clonotype: The target antigen is unknown.

Study results and caveats: Ophthalmopathy stood apart from stable hyperthyroidism in a 13 V-J model. Median prediction lead before ophthalmopathy onset was around 6.9 months with the model.

Template material for amplifying TCR beta CDR3 regions consisted of RNA transcripts. The HTBI primer set drove a first-round RT-PCR of the TCR CDR3. A single record per CDR3 protein comes from TCRdb applying MiXCR to the multiplex PCR reads. The data contain more than 550,000 distinct CDR3 sequences, approximately 15% of them singletons. The ends lost 2 bases at V and 5 bases at J; junction bases unmatched: 6. The CDR3 has 16 amino acids. The specimen sequenced was blood. This sequence originates from a man aged 50 or older with Graves' hyperthyroidism. The chain has TRBV12-3 or TRBV12-4 and TRBJ1-4; TRBD1 matches at 9 bases. The CDR3 sequence is CASSLLGTGPNEKLFF. In DNA form, the CDR3 reads TGTGCCAGCAGTTTACTAGGGACAGGGCCAAATGAAAAACTGTTTTTT.